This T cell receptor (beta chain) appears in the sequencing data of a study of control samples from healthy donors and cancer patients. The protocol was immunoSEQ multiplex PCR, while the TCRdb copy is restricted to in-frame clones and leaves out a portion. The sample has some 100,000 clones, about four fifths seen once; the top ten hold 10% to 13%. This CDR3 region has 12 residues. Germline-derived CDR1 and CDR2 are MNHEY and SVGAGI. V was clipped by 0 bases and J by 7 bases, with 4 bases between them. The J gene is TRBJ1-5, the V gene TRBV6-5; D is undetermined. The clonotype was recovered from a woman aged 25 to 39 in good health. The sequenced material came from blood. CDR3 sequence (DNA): TGTGCCAGCAGTTACTCTAAGCAGCCCCAGCATTTT. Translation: CASSYSKQPQHF.